Each of the 3 T cell receptor beta chains below was sequenced from the same sample in a study of identical twins. One entry per CDR3 protein, called by TCRdb with MiXCR from the 5' RACE reads. The sample consists of 350,000 or so distinct CDR3 sequences, 9% of them appearing once. The source material was naive T cells sorted from blood. These TCRs come from a woman between 45 and 65 years old in good health.

V is TRBV11-2 and J is TRBJ1-5; 7 bases fit TRBD1. The CDR3 runs to 15 residues. Germline values: CDR1 SGHAT, CDR2 FQNNGV. V shed 6 bases and J 11 bases; nucleotides not matched to a gene: 16. The CDR3 reads CASRLWRGPGLSQHF. The CDR3 DNA reads TGTGCCAGCAGACTCTGGAGGGGGCCGGGATTGTCCCAGCATTTT.

The sample holds a few counts of this clonotype. The V gene is TRBV5-5, the J gene TRBJ2-2; the match to TRBD1 covers 11 bases. This CDR3 spans 15 amino acids. V was clipped by 6 bases and J by 4 bases; unmatched bases: 5. From germline, CDR1 is SGHKS and CDR2 YYEKEE (reference sequence). The CDR3 DNA is TGTGCCAGCAACTCCGGGACAGGGGGCACCGGGGAGCTGTTTTTT. It encodes CASNSGTGGTGELFF.

This clonotype has a handful of counts. This chain links TRBV5-1 with TRBJ2-5; D unclear. Trimming took 7 bases from V and 5 from J, leaving 18 bases between them. This CDR3 has 14 residues. Germline CDR1 reads SGHRS; CDR2 reads YFSETQ. The CDR3 protein is CASDLVGTGETQYF. The CDR3 DNA reads TGCGCCAGCGACCTTGTCGGTACTGGTGAGACCCAGTACTTC.